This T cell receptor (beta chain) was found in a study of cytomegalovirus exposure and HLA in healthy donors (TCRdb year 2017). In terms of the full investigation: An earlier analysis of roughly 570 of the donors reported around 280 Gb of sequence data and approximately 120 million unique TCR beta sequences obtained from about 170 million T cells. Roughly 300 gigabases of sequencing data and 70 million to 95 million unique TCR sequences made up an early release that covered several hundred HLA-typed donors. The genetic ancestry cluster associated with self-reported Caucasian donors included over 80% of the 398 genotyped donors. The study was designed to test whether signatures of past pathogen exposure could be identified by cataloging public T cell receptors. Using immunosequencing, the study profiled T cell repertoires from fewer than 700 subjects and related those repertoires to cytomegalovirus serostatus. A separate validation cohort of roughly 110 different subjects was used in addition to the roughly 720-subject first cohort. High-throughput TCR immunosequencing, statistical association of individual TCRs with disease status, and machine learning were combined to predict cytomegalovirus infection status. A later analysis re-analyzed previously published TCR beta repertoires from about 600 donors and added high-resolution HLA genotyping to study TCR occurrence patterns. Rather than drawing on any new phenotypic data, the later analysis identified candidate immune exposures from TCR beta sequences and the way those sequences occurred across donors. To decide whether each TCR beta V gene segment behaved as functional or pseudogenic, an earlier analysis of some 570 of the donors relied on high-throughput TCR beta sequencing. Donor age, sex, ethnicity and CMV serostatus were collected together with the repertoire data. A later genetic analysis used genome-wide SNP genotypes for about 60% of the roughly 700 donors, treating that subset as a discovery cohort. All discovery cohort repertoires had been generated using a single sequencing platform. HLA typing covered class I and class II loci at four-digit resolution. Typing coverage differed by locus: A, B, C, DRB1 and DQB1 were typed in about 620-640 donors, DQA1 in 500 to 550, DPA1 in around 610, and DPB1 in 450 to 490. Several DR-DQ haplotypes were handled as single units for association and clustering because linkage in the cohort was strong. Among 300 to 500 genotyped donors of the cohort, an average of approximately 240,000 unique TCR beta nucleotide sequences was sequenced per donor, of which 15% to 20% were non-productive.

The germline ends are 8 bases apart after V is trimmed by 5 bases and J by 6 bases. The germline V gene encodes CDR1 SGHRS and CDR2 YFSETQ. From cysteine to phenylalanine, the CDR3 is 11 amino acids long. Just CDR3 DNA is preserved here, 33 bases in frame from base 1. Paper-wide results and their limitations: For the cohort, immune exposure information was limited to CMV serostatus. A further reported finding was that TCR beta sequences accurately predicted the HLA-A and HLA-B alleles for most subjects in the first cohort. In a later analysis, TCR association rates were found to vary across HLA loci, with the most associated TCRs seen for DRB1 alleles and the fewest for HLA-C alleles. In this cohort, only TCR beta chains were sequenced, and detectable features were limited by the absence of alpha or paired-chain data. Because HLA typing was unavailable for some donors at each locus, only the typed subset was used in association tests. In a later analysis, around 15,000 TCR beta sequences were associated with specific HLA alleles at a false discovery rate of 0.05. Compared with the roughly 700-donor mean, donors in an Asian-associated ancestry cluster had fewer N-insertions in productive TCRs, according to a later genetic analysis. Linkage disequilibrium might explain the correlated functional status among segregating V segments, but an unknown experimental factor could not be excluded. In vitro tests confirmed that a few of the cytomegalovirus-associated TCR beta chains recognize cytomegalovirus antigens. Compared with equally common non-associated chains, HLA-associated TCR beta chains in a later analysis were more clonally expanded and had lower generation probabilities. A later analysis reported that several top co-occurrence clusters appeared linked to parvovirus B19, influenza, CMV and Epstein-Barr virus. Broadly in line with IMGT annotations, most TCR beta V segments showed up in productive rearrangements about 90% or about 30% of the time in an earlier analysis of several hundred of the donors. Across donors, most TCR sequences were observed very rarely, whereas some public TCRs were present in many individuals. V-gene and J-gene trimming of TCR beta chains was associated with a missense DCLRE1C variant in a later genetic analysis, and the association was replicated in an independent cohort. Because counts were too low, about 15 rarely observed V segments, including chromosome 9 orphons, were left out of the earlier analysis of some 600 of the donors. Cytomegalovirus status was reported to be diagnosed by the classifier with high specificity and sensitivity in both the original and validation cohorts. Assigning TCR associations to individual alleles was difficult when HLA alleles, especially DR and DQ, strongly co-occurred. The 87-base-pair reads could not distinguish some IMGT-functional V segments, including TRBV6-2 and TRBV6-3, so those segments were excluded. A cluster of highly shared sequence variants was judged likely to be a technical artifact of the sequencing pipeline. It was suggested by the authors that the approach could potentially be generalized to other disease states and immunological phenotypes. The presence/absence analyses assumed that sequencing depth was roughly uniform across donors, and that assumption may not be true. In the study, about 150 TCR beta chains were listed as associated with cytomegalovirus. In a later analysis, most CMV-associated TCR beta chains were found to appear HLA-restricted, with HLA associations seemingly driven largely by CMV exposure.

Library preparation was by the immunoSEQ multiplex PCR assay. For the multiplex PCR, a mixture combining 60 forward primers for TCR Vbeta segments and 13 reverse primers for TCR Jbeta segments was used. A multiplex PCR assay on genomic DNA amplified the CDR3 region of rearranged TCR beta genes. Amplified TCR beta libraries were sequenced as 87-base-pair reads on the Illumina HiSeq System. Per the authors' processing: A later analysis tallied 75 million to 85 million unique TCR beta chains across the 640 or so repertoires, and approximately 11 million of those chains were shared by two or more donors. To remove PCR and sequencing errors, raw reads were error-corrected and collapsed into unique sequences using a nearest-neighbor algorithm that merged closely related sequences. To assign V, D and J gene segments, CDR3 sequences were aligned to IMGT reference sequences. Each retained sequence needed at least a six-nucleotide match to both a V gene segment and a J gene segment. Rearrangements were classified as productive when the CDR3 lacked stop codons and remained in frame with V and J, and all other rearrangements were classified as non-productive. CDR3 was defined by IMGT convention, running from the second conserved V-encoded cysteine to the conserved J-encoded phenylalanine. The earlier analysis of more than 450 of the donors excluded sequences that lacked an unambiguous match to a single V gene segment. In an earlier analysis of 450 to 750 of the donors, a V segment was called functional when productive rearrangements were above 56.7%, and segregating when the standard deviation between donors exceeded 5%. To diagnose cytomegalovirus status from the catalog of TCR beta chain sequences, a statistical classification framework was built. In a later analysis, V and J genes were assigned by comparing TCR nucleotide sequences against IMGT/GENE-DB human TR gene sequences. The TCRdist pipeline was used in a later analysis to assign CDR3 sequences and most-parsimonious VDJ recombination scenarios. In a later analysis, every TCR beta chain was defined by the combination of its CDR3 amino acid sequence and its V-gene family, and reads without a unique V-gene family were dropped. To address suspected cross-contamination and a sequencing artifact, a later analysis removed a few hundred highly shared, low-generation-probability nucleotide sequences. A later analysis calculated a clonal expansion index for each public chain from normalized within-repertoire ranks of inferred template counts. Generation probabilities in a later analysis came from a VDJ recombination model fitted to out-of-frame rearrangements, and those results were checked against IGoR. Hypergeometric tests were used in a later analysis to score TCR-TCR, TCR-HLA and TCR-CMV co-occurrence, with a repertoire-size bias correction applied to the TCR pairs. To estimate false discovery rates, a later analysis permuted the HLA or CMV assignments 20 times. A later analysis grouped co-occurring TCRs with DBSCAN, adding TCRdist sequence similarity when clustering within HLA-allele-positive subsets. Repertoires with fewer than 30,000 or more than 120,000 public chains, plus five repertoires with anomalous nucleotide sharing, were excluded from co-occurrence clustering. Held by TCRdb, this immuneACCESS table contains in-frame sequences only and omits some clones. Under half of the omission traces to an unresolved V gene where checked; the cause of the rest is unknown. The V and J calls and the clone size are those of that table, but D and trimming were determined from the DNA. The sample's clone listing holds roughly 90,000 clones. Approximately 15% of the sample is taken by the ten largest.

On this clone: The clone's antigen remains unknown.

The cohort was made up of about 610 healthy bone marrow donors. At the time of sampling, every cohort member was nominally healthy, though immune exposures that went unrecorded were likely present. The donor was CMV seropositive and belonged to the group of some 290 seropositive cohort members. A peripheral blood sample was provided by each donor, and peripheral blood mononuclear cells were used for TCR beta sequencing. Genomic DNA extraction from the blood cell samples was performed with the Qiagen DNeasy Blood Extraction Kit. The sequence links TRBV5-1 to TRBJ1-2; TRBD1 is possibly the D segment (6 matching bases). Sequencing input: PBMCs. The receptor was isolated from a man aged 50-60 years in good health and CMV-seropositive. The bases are TGCGCCAGCAGGGACAGACATGGCTACACCTTC. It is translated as CASRDRHGYTF.